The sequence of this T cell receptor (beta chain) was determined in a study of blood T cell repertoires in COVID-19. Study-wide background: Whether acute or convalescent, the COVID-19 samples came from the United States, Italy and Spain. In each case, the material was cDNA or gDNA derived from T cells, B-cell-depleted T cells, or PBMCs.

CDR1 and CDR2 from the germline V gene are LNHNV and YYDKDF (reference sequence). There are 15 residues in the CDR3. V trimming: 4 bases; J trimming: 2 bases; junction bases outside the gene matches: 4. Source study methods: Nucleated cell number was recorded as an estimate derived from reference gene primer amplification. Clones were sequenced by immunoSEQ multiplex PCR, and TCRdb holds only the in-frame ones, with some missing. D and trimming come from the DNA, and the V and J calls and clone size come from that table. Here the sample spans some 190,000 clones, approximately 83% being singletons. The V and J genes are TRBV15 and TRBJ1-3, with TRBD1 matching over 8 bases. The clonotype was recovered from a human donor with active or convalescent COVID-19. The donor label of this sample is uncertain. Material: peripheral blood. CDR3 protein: CATSIRTGTGNTIYF. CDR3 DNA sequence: TGTGCCACCAGCATAAGGACAGGGACTGGAAACACCATATATTTT. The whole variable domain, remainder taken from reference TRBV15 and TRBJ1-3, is DAMVIQNPRYQVTQFGKPVTLSCSQTLNHNVMYWYQQKSSQAPKLLFHYYDKDFNNEADTPDNFQSRRPNTSFCFLDIRSPGLGDTAMYLCATSIRTGTGNTIYFGEGSWLTVV.